This TCR beta chain was recovered during a study of control samples from healthy donors and cancer patients. With 2 bases removed from V and 5 bases from J, the gap between germline ends came to 14 bases. Germline assignment: CDR1 SGHRS and CDR2 YFSETQ. The CDR3 consists of 14 residues. The protocol was immunoSEQ multiplex PCR, while the TCRdb copy is restricted to in-frame clones and leaves out a portion. Altogether about 190,000 clones are present, roughly nine tenths being singletons, with the ten largest covering less than 2%. This sequence was found in a man aged 25 to 40 in good health. Source material: blood. The chain links TRBV5-1 to TRBJ2-7; D remains unclear. The CDR3 sequence: CASSFLTPGNEQYF. The CDR3, as DNA: TGCGCCAGCAGCTTCCTAACCCCGGGCAACGAGCAGTACTTC.